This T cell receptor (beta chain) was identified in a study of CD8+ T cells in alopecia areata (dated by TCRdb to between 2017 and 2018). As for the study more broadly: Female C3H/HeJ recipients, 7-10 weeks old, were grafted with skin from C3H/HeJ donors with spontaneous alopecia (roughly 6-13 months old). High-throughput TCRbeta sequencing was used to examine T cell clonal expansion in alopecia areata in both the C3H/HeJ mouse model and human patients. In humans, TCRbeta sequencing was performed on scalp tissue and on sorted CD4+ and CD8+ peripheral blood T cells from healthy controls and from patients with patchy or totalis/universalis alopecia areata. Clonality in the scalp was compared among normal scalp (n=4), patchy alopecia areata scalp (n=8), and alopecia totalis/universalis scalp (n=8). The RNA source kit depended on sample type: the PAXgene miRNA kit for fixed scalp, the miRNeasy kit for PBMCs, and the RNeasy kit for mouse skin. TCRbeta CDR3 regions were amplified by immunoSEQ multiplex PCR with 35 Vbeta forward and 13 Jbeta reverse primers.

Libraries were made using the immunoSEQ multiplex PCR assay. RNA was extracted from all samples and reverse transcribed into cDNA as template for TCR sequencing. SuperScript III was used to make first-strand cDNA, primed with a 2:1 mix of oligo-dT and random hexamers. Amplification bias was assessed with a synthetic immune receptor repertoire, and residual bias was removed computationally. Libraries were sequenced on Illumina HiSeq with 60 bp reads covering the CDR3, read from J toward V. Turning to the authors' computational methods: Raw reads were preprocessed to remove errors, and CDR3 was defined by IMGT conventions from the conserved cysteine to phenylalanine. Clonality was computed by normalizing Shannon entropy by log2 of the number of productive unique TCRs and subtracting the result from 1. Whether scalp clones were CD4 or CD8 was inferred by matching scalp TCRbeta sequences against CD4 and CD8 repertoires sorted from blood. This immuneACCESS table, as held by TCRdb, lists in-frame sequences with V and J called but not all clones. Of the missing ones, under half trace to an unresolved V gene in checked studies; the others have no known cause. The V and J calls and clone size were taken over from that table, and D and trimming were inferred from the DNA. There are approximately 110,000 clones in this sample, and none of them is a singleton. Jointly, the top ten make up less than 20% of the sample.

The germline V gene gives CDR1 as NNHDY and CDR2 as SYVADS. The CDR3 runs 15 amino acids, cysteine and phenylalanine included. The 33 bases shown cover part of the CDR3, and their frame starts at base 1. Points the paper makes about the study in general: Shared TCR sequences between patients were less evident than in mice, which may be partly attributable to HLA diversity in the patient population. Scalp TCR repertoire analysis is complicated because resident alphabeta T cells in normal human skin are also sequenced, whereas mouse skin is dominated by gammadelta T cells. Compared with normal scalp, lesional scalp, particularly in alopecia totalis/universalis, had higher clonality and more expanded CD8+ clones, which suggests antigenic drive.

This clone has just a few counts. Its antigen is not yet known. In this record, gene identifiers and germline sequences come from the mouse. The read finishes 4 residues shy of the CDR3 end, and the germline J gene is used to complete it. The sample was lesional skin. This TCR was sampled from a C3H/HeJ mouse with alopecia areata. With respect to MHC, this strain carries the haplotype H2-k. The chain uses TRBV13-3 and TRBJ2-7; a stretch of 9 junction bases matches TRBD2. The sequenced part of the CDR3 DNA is TGTGCCAGCAGTGATCGGCTGGGGGGGTTTTAT. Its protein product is CASSDRLGGFY. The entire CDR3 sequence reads CASSDRLGGFYEQYF.